This is a list of T cell receptor beta chains from one sample in a study of cytotoxic CD8 clonotypes in ibrutinib-treated CLL. Using immunoSEQ multiplex PCR, the repertoire was profiled, and TCRdb retains in-frame clones only, with some absent. The sample records tens of thousands of clones, 50% to 65% being singletons. Sequencing used PBMCs, obtained at disease progression, from a patient treated with ibrutinib. The receptors stem from a human donor with chronic lymphocytic leukemia. The CDR3 runs from the conserved cysteine through the conserved F or W. D genes are given only for firm matches. Not all rows give a size; the values are once, few, many and, for expanded clones, a class.

NA,TRBJ2-7,NA,TRBV4-3,CASSQGPAPGEQYF,TGCGCCAGCAGCCAGGGGCCGGCCCCTGGGGAGCAGTACTTC
NA,TRBJ1-3,NA,TRBV28,CASSLPRGSGNTIYF,TGTGCCAGCAGTTTACCAAGGGGATCTGGAAACACCATATATTTT
NA,TRBJ1-1,NA,TRBV5-4,CASSSRSGQNTEAFF,TGTGCCAGCAGCTCAAGATCAGGACAGAACACTGAAGCTTTCTTT
NA,TRBJ2-2,NA,TRBV25-1,CASSRQHYGELFF,TGTGCCAGCAGTCGTCAGCATTACGGGGAGCTGTTTTTT
NA,TRBJ1-2,NA,TRBV19,CASKNRVNYGYTF,TGTGCCAGTAAGAACAGAGTGAACTATGGCTACACCTTC
NA,TRBJ1-1,NA,TRBV5-1,CASSLGGVAF,TGCGCCAGCAGCTTGGGCGGCGTCGCTTTT
NA,TRBJ1-3,NA,TRBV4-3,CASSQDSGVGLGNTIYF,TGCGCCAGCAGCCAAGATTCAGGGGTGGGGTTAGGAAACACCATATATTTT
NA,TRBJ2-7,NA,TRBV11-2,CASSLTPWRGGYEQYF,TGTGCCAGCAGCTTAACGCCGTGGAGGGGGGGCTACGAGCAGTACTTC
NA,TRBJ1-5,NA,TRBV28,CASNLDRTKTYSNQPQHF,TGTGCCAGCAACCTAGATCGAACGAAGACTTATAGCAATCAGCCCCAGCATTTT
NA,TRBJ2-7,TRBD1,TRBV7-9,CASSLGASDRGLNEQYF,TGTGCCAGCAGCTTAGGGGCCTCGGACAGGGGGCTGAACGAGCAGTACTTC
once,TRBJ2-3,NA,TRBV6-1,CASSEHVGAGWDTQYF,TGTGCCAGCAGTGAACATGTGGGGGCGGGGTGGGATACGCAGTATTTT
NA,TRBJ2-2,NA,TRBV10-3,CAISGFTMNTGELFF,TGTGCCATCAGTGGGTTTACGATGAACACCGGGGAGCTGTTTTTT
NA,TRBJ2-7,NA,TRBV5-6,CASSLNSNEQYF,TGTGCCAGCAGCTTGAACTCTAACGAGCAGTACTTC
once,TRBJ1-3,NA,TRBV2,CASSEDSLGGNTIYF,TGTGCCAGCAGTGAGGACTCTTTAGGTGGAAACACCATATATTTT
NA,TRBJ2-5,TRBD2,TRBV30,CAWRPSGNVETQYF,TGTGCCTGGAGGCCCAGCGGGAATGTAGAGACCCAGTACTTC
few,TRBJ1-5,TRBD1,TRBV28,CASSRQGSNQPQHF,TGTGCCAGCAGTCGACAGGGTAGCAATCAGCCCCAGCATTTT
NA,TRBJ2-3,TRBD1,TRBV16,CASSRQGATDTQYF,TGTGCCAGCAGCCGACAGGGGGCGACAGATACGCAGTATTTT
NA,TRBJ2-3,NA,TRBV2,CASSDRGGGATDTQYF,TGTGCCAGCAGTGATCGGGGCGGTGGGGCCACAGATACGCAGTATTTT
NA,TRBJ2-5,NA,TRBV28,CASSRRGGPQETQYF,TGTGCCAGCAGCCGAAGGGGGGGGCCCCAAGAGACCCAGTACTTC
NA,TRBJ1-2,NA,TRBV7-9,CASSLYGRGDGYTF,TGTGCCAGCAGCTTATATGGCAGGGGAGATGGCTACACCTTC
few,TRBJ2-1,NA,TRBV2,CASQGTYNEQFF,TGTGCCAGCCAGGGGACCTACAATGAGCAGTTCTTC
NA,TRBJ1-5,NA,TRBV6-5,CASSYSMGVGQPQHF,TGTGCCAGCAGTTACTCGATGGGGGTCGGTCAGCCCCAGCATTTT
NA,TRBJ1-4,TRBD1,TRBV11-1,CASSPRQGNEKLFF,TGTGCCAGCAGCCCCCGACAGGGGAATGAAAAACTGTTTTTT
NA,TRBJ2-5,TRBD1,TRBV18,CASSPDQGGIGETQYF,TGTGCCAGCTCACCGGACCAAGGGGGCATCGGAGAGACCCAGTACTTC
NA,TRBJ2-5,NA,TRBV30,CAWSVIWETQYF,TGTGCCTGGAGTGTTATCTGGGAGACCCAGTACTTC
NA,TRBJ2-7,TRBD2,TRBV7-2,CASSFPPGTTSYEQYF,TGTGCCAGCAGCTTCCCCCCCGGGACTACGTCCTACGAGCAGTACTTC
NA,TRBJ2-7,NA,TRBV6-5,CASSYSGSKYEQYF,TGTGCCAGCAGTTACTCGGGATCGAAATACGAGCAGTACTTC
NA,TRBJ1-6,TRBD1,TRBV10-3,CAISRDRDSAPLHF,TGTGCCATCAGTAGGGACAGGGATTCGGCACCCCTCCACTTT
NA,TRBJ1-3,NA,TRBV30,CAWGGYPGNTIYF,TGTGCCTGGGGAGGGTACCCTGGAAACACCATATATTTT
NA,TRBJ1-4,NA,TRBV6-5,CASSYTATNEKLFF,TGTGCCAGCAGTTACACGGCAACTAATGAAAAACTGTTTTTT
NA,TRBJ2-7,TRBD2,TRBV7-2,CASSLVATSGSTYEQYF,TGTGCCAGCAGCTTAGTCGCTACTAGCGGGAGTACTTACGAGCAGTACTTC
few,TRBJ2-7,NA,TRBV7-2,CASSLAGAYEQYF,TGTGCCAGCAGCTTAGCGGGGGCTTACGAGCAGTACTTC
NA,TRBJ2-7,NA,TRBV27,CASSPGTQSKEYF,TGTGCCAGCAGTCCAGGGACACAGTCCAAGGAGTACTTC
NA,TRBJ2-3,NA,TRBV30,CAWSVVGGIDTQYF,TGTGCCTGGAGTGTGGTGGGCGGGATAGATACGCAGTATTTT
NA,TRBJ2-3,TRBD2,TRBV7-6,CASSLDGRAQYF,TGTGCCAGCAGCTTAGACGGGAGGGCGCAGTATTTT
NA,TRBJ2-7,NA,TRBV25-1,CASSERGFDEQYF,TGTGCCAGCAGTGAACGAGGGTTCGACGAGCAGTACTTC
few,TRBJ2-1,TRBD2,TRBV4-1,CASSQGAGGGDNEQFF,TGCGCCAGCAGCCAAGGGGCAGGCGGGGGGGACAATGAGCAGTTCTTC
NA,TRBJ1-1,NA,TRBV9,CASSPLQVWNTEAFF,TGTGCCAGCAGCCCCCTACAGGTCTGGAACACTGAAGCTTTCTTT
few,TRBJ1-2,NA,TRBV6-4,CASSRDPGGYGYTF,TGTGCCAGCAGCAGGGATCCTGGCGGCTATGGCTACACCTTC
NA,TRBJ2-7,NA,TRBV18,CASSPGTGVGEQYF,TGTGCCAGCTCACCAGGGACGGGAGTGGGCGAGCAGTACTTC